This is a list of T cell receptor beta chains from one sample in a study of blood T cell repertoires in COVID-19. The repertoire was sequenced with immunoSEQ multiplex PCR; TCRdb's copy has only in-frame clones and lacks some. The sample lists hundreds of thousands of clones, about 89% occurring once. Sample: peripheral blood. These receptors were taken from a man aged 35-49 years with acute or convalescent COVID-19. Each CDR3 is given with its conserved first and last residue. The order of the fields is J gene, D gene, V gene, clone size, CDR3 protein, CDR3 DNA. D genes are given only for firm matches. Clone size is stated in some rows and not others, as once, few, many or a class when expanded.

>TRBJ1-1|TRBD1|TRBV7-9|.
CASGSQGGTEAFF
TGTGCCAGCGGATCTCAGGGGGGAACTGAAGCTTTCTTT
>TRBJ1-3|.|TRBV9|.
CASSARSSGNTIYF
TGTGCCAGCAGCGCCCGTTCCTCTGGAAACACCATATATTTT
>TRBJ1-1|TRBD1|TRBV2|.
CASTRQGSNTEAFF
TGTGCCAGCACTCGACAGGGGTCGAACACTGAAGCTTTCTTT
>TRBJ1-6|.|TRBV11-2|few
CASSSGLGENSPLHF
TGTGCCAGCAGCTCCGGTCTGGGAGAGAATTCACCCCTCCACTTT
>TRBJ2-2|.|TRBV18|.
CASSQNLQGSGELFF
TGTGCCAGCTCTCAAAACCTACAGGGATCCGGGGAGCTGTTTTTT
>TRBJ1-6|.|TRBV12-3/TRBV12-4|.
CASLASYNSPLHF
TGTGCCTCTTTAGCTTCCTATAATTCACCCCTCCACTTT
>TRBJ2-7|TRBD1|TRBV7-2|once
CARRQGILDKYF
TGTGCCCGCAGACAGGGGATATTAGATAAGTACTTC
>TRBJ2-7|.|TRBV7-2|few
CASSLFRGDEQYF
TGTGCCAGCAGCTTATTCCGCGGGGACGAGCAGTACTTC
>TRBJ2-1|.|TRBV19|few
CASSSRHGRDEQFF
TGTGCCAGTAGTTCGAGACACGGCAGGGATGAGCAGTTCTTC
>TRBJ2-1|TRBD2|TRBV5-4|few
CASSPQLAGDEVQFF
TGTGCCAGCAGCCCGCAACTAGCGGGGGACGAGGTGCAGTTCTTC
>TRBJ2-7|TRBD1|TRBV5-8|.
CASSSRDRGSYEQYF
TGTGCCAGCAGCTCCCGGGACAGGGGTTCCTACGAGCAGTACTTC
>TRBJ1-2|TRBD1|TRBV6-5|once
CASSDRDRGHYTF
TGTGCCAGCAGCGACCGGGACAGGGGCCACTACACCTTC
>TRBJ2-2|TRBD1|TRBV15|.
CATSHGQGARNTGELFF
TGTGCCACCAGCCACGGACAGGGGGCGAGGAACACCGGGGAGCTGTTTTTT
>TRBJ2-2|TRBD2|TRBV6-5|.
CASSPGGGRTGELFF
TGTGCCAGCTCCCCGGGGGGGGGAAGGACCGGGGAGCTGTTTTTT